This T cell receptor (beta chain) was documented in a study of vaccination effects on CD4 cells after COVID-19. The germline gives CDR1 SGHVS, CDR2 FNYEAQ. V was clipped by 0 bases and J by 7 bases, with 7 bases between them. This CDR3 is built from 13 residues. This clone was counted a few times. Its antigen is currently unknown. It was after approximately 11 days of culture that CD4+ T cells were isolated. All participants had two doses of either the BNT162b2 or mRNA-1273 vaccine. Nucleocapsid antibodies were negative in the vaccine recipients, who had never had SARS-CoV-2 infection. The assay was immunoSEQ multiplex PCR, and TCRdb's table has in-frame clones only and misses some. Found here are roughly 30,000 clones, 74% of them singletons; the top ten hold 14% to 15%.

The chain uses TRBV7-6 and TRBJ1-5, with a weak D call TRBD1 (5 bases). Source: CD4+ T cells from PBMCs cultured without peptide, taken after COVID-19 vaccination. The TCR was taken from a human donor who received a COVID-19 vaccine. The CDR3 coding sequence is TGTGCCAGCAGCTTAGCCAGGGAGCAGCCCCAGCATTTT. Protein product: CASSLAREQPQHF.